Shown below are 6 T cell receptor beta chains from a single sample sequenced in a study of response to subunit inactivated influenza vaccine. From the RT-PCR reads, TCRdb called clonotypes with MiXCR, one entry per CDR3 protein. The sample holds roughly 170,000 distinct CDR3 sequences, nearly 9.5% seen once. Sequenced material: non-naive T cells sorted from PBMCs, taken on the day of vaccination. The receptor source for this set is a man in his fifties who received an inactivated influenza vaccine.

This clonotype has just a few counts. The rearrangement joins TRBV5-4 to TRBJ2-5; 10 nucleotides align to TRBD2. The CDR3 runs 18 residues. V lost 0 bases, J lost 2 bases, and 10 bases stayed unmatched. From germline, CDR1 is SGHNT and CDR2 YYREEE (reference sequence). The CDR3 DNA reads as TGTGCCAGCAGCTTGGGGGTAGCGGGAGGTACCTTACAAGAGACCCAGTACTTC. This translates into CASSLGVAGGTLQETQYF.

The rearrangement links TRBV6-2 or TRBV6-3 to TRBJ2-7; 10 nucleotides match TRBD2. V trimming: 8 bases; J trimming: 0 bases; junction bases outside the gene matches: 7. The CDR3 spans 15 residues. CDR1 and CDR2 from the germline V gene are MNHEY and SVGEGT. This CDR3 is CASALGLAASYEQYF. CDR3 DNA: TGTGCCAGCGCCCTCGGACTAGCGGCCTCCTACGAGCAGTACTTC.

This clonotype was recorded a few times. The chain recombines TRBV2 with TRBJ2-1, with D perhaps matching TRBD2 (6 bases). V lost 6 bases to trimming and J lost 8 bases, with 14 bases between them. The CDR3 has 13 residues. From germline, CDR1 is SNHLY and CDR2 FYNNEI. CDR3 in DNA: TGTGCCAGCAGGGATAATCGGGAGCATGAGCAGTTCTTC. It translates to CASRDNREHEQFF.

The V and J genes are TRBV7-6 and TRBJ2-5; TRBD1 matches 12 bases. Germline V gives CDR1 SGHVS, CDR2 FNYEAQ. There are 16 residues in the CDR3. V lost 5 bases and J lost 2; bases outside the gene matches: 6. CDR3 in amino acids: CASSPRDRGQQETQYF. The CDR3 DNA reads as TGTGCCAGCAGCCCTCGGGACAGGGGGCAACAAGAGACCCAGTACTTC.

The chain has TRBV15 and TRBJ2-3; 11 nucleotides match TRBD1. The CDR3 is 14 amino acids. Germline loops: CDR1 LNHNV, CDR2 YYDKDF (reference sequence). V was clipped by 6 bases and J by 7 bases; unmatched bases: 6. CDR3 coding DNA: TGTGCCACCAGGGGGACAGGGGGATGGAATACGCAGTATTTT. Its protein is CATRGTGGWNTQYF.

This clonotype was observed at least ten times. The CDR3 is CASSSTGLSSEQYF. CDR3 DNA sequence: TGCGCCAGCAGCTCTACAGGGCTTAGTTCGGAGCAGTACTTC. J is TRBJ2-7 and V is TRBV5-1; D possibly corresponds to TRBD1 (6 bases). Germline CDR1 reads SGHRS; CDR2 reads YFSETQ. The germline V and J ends were trimmed by 3 bases and 7 bases, with 17 bases remaining between them. CDR3 length: 14 residues.